Presented here are 9 T cell receptor beta chains from one specimen sequenced in a study of T cells in narcolepsy. Sequencing was performed with immunoSEQ multiplex PCR; in TCRdb, only in-frame clones are kept and a portion is missing. The sample yields around 30,000 clones, around 83% seen once. The sample consisted of CD45RA- memory CD4+ T cells from PBMCs. The receptor source for this set is a human donor with narcolepsy.

V usage is TRBV29-1 and J usage is TRBJ1-3; no reliable D call. The V end lost 3 bases, the J end lost 3 bases, and 6 bases lay between the germline ends. The CDR3 is 12 residues long. CDR1 and CDR2 (germline): SQVTM, ANQGSEA. Here the CDR3 DNA reads TGCAGCGTTGACACCGATGGAAACACCATATATTTT. This encodes CSVDTDGNTIYF.

The rearrangement uses TRBV5-1 and TRBJ1-2; 8 nucleotides line up with TRBD1. The junction had 3 bases not matched to a gene; V was cut back by 0 bases and J by 8 bases. CDR1 SGHRS and CDR2 YFSETQ come from the germline V gene. This CDR3 contains 13 residues. The chain's CDR3 is CASSLETGEGYTF. The CDR3, as DNA: TGCGCCAGCAGCTTGGAGACAGGGGAAGGCTACACCTTC.

V gene TRBV6-1 combines with J gene TRBJ2-3; tentative D call: TRBD2 (6 bases). The CDR3 is 16 amino acids. V lost 2 bases and J lost 3, with 15 bases in between. CDR1 and CDR2 (germline): MNHNS, SASEGT. The CDR3 region is CASSELDPGRTDTQYF. CDR3 nucleotide sequence: TGTGCCAGCAGTGAACTAGATCCGGGGAGGACAGATACGCAGTATTTT.

This chain connects TRBV6-1 to TRBJ1-2, with 10 bases fitting TRBD1. Trimming at V came to 0 bases and at J to 8 bases, leaving 6 bases not matched to a gene. The germline CDR1 and CDR2 sequences are MNHNS and SASEGT. The CDR3 consists of 15 residues. The CDR3 DNA reads TGTGCCAGCAGTGAAGCGCTCGGGACAGGGGACGGCTACACCTTC. Protein product: CASSEALGTGDGYTF.

The chain recombines TRBV29-1 with TRBJ2-2, with 12 nucleotides matching TRBD2. The CDR3 spans 18 residues. Germline CDR1 reads SQVTM; CDR2 reads ANQGSEA. J lost 1 base, V lost 7 bases, and 13 bases had no gene match. The CDR3 DNA reads as TGCAGCGCTCGAAGGCTAGCGGGGGGGCCGGGGAACACCGGGGAGCTGTTTTTT. Translating it yields CSARRLAGGPGNTGELFF.

The chain carries TRBV7-2 and TRBJ2-5; a weak D match, TRBD2 (6 bases). This CDR3 region has 14 residues. Between the trimmed V and J ends, which lost 10 bases and 3 bases, there was a span of 18 bases. Germline CDR1 SGHTA, CDR2 FQGNSA. The CDR3 protein is CATRPGRREETQYF. CDR3 in DNA: TGTGCCACCCGACCGGGACGGAGGGAAGAGACCCAGTACTTC.

Worth noting for this clone: Other DNA sequences within the sample encode an identical CDR3. The chain combines TRBV9 with TRBJ2-5, with a tentative D call TRBD2 (5 bases). Germline V gene sequence: CDR1 SGDLS, CDR2 YYNGEE. This CDR3 spans 13 amino acids. The V end lost 1 base, the J end lost 4 bases, and 8 bases lay between the germline ends. CDR3 protein: CASSVRGLETQYF. The CDR3 coding sequence is TGTGCCAGCAGCGTACGAGGGTTAGAGACCCAGTACTTC.

This clone was seen just once. The chain links TRBV18 to TRBJ2-5; D not resolved. Germline V CDR1 and CDR2: KGHSH, LQKENI. The CDR3 is made up of 13 amino acids. V lost 2 bases and J 4 bases, leaving 8 bases between the germline ends. The CDR3 sequence: CASSPNWGETQYF. The CDR3 DNA is TGTGCCAGCTCACCAAATTGGGGAGAGACCCAGTACTTC.

The sample holds a few counts of this clone. The rearrangement links TRBV5-1 to TRBJ2-2; 8 nucleotides line up with TRBD1. With V trimmed by 7 bases and J by 1 base, 6 bases remained unmatched. The length of the CDR3 is 15 residues. Germline V gene data show CDR1 as SGHRS and CDR2 as YFSETQ. DNA of the CDR3: TGCGCCAGCGTTGGAGGGACAGGGAACACCGGGGAGCTGTTTTTT. Protein sequence: CASVGGTGNTGELFF.